The present T cell receptor beta chain was sequenced within a study of T cell responses to AZD1222 COVID-19 vaccine. Study-wide points: Repertoires were sampled only after the peak T cell response. Donors in the cohort were predominantly white British and more often female, and clonal diversity was possibly underestimated.

Concerning this clone: Antigen unknown.

V lost 2 bases, J lost 4 bases, and 18 bases lay in between. CDR1 and CDR2 from the germline V gene are LNHDA and SQIVND (reference sequence). This CDR3 comprises 17 residues. The method was immunoSEQ multiplex PCR; TCRdb's version includes in-frame clones alone and lacks a portion of them. Counted here are around 100,000 clones, around nine tenths occurring once; the ten biggest clones make up 2.5% to 3%. Source: peripheral blood, taken on day 0 of AZD1222 vaccination. This sequence originates from an adult in good health. The chain uses TRBV19 and TRBJ1-5, with a tentative D call TRBD1 (5 bases). The CDR3 DNA sequence: TGTGCCAGTAGTATATGGAGTGGGCAGGGTGGAAATCAGCCCCAGCATTTT. Its translation is CASSIWSGQGGNQPQHF.